This TCR beta chain originates from a study of T-cell reconstitution after alpha-beta-depleted transplantation in children. Study-level points and caveats: Recipient T cells and thymic progenitors that survived gave rise to the high TCRbeta diversity observed at day 60 in some patients. Diversity and T-cell counts at one year after transplant derived mostly from new T cells.

The sample holds many counts of this clonotype. As yet, its antigen is unknown. Construction of the TCRbeta library involved unique molecular identifiers. TCRdb reprocessed the PCR reads via MiXCR and lists one record per CDR3 protein. The sample yields under 70,000 distinct CDR3 sequences, approximately 11% seen once. Losses at the gene ends were 4 bases for V and 6 bases for J; bases not matched to a gene: 2. The CDR3 extends over 12 amino acids. CDR1 is SGDLS and CDR2 is YYNGEE in the germline V gene. The V and J genes are TRBV9 and TRBJ2-3; 7 bases align to TRBD2. Sequencing used PBMCs, obtained before TCRalphabeta/CD19-depleted stem cell transplant. This receptor was obtained from a boy younger than 18 with acute myeloid leukemia, due to receive a stem cell transplant. The DNA for the CDR3 is TGTGCCAGCAGCCGTAGCGGGGATACGCAGTATTTT. Translating it yields CASSRSGDTQYF.